A selection of T cell receptor beta chains follows, all from one sample in a study of blood T cell repertoires in COVID-19. The method was immunoSEQ multiplex PCR; TCRdb's version includes in-frame clones alone and lacks a portion of them. In the table there are more than 100,000 clones, over 75% of which are singletons. Sequencing input: peripheral blood. The receptors come from a man aged 80 or over with acute or convalescent COVID-19. CDR3s leave out the opening cysteine and the closing phenylalanine or tryptophan. The D gene is left open where the match is weak. Clone sizes are given selectively: once, few, many, or a class where the clone is expanded.

cdr3_aa j_call clone_size d_call v_call
ASTLPGGHEQY TRBJ2-7 once NA TRBV5-6
ASSGTGQGTGELF TRBJ2-2 NA TRBD1 TRBV3-1/TRBV3-2
ASSYPGTGAHEQY TRBJ2-7 NA TRBD1 TRBV6-5
ATGTGMENTEAF TRBJ1-1 NA TRBD1 TRBV5-1
ASSFQQTDGYT TRBJ1-2 once NA TRBV7-9
ASSDPLTPAVTQETQY TRBJ2-5 NA NA TRBV10-1
ASRLAGGKSETQY TRBJ2-5 NA TRBD2 TRBV4-1
ASSLDRGEQY TRBJ2-7 NA TRBD1 TRBV7-8
ASSEMGAWAQH TRBJ1-5 NA NA TRBV2
ASSPGTNEKLF TRBJ1-4 NA NA TRBV18
ASSSGGRDTQY TRBJ2-3 NA TRBD2 TRBV7-3
ASTHSAGASEQY TRBJ2-7 NA NA TRBV6-2/TRBV6-3
ASSPVVADGLHNYGYT TRBJ1-2 once NA TRBV5-1
ASSFRVTQH TRBJ1-5 NA NA TRBV12-3/TRBV12-4
ASSIRLESRAYEQY TRBJ2-7 NA NA TRBV19
ASSLALAGEQF TRBJ2-1 once TRBD2 TRBV5-1
ASSLALTLEYGYT TRBJ1-2 NA NA TRBV7-2
ATGLAGSYEQY TRBJ2-7 NA TRBD2 TRBV24-1
ASSPTSGGSTDTQY TRBJ2-3 NA TRBD2 TRBV11-3
ASSFDRIYGYT TRBJ1-2 NA NA TRBV5-5
ASRFRTGPNTEAF TRBJ1-1 NA TRBD1 TRBV6-5
ASSNRRRARSGANVLT TRBJ2-6 NA NA TRBV21-1
ASSNAGLGSGQPQH TRBJ1-5 NA NA TRBV5-5
ASSGLTGGNTEAF TRBJ1-1 once TRBD1 TRBV6-5
ASSLVGGVRDGYT TRBJ1-2 NA NA TRBV7-9
ASSLRAGYEQY TRBJ2-7 NA NA TRBV27
ASSPNRESGYT TRBJ1-2 NA NA TRBV13
SALRGQGSGEQF TRBJ2-1 NA TRBD1 TRBV29-1
SVGNLTQGPGELF TRBJ2-2 NA TRBD1 TRBV29-1
AISEAGQVYGYT TRBJ1-2 NA TRBD1 TRBV10-3
ASSYLSGTIPYGYT TRBJ1-2 NA NA TRBV6-5
ASSIGTVSYNSPLH TRBJ1-6 NA TRBD1 TRBV5-6
ASSFRGGPLAPSYGYT TRBJ1-2 NA NA TRBV27
ASSGTGAFSYNSPLH TRBJ1-6 NA TRBD1 TRBV27
ASSQDRVLTRNYGYT TRBJ1-2 NA NA TRBV4-1
ASSTLAGLGVNEQF TRBJ2-1 NA TRBD2 TRBV19
ASSLRGQFSETQY TRBJ2-5 NA TRBD1 TRBV5-1
ASSLVTGVLGNTIY TRBJ1-3 NA NA TRBV7-2
ASSSGQGAGGELF TRBJ2-2 NA TRBD1 TRBV5-1
ASRPGISTDTQY TRBJ2-3 NA NA TRBV11-2
ASSNTGSEQY TRBJ2-7 NA NA TRBV18
ASSLTTSNEQF TRBJ2-1 NA NA TRBV7-3
ASSFTGGELPYNEQF TRBJ2-1 few NA TRBV4-1
ASRRAPGQGYGYT TRBJ1-2 once TRBD1 TRBV19
ASRRGFMNTEAF TRBJ1-1 NA NA TRBV6-5